This T cell receptor (beta chain) was retrieved from a study of cytomegalovirus exposure and HLA in healthy donors. Overall study: HLA-typed donors contributed 80 million or so unique TCRs, which were held in an early data release. Broader study findings: Presence/absence analyses supposed approximately even sequencing depth among donors. Reported results showed that the classifier diagnosed cytomegalovirus status with high specificity and sensitivity.

The primer mix had 60 Vbeta and 13 Jbeta primers. TCRdb's table, derived via immunoSEQ multiplex PCR, lists solely in-frame clones and lacks some. Among approximately 150,000 clones, 60% to 80% were seen once, and the ten largest hold more than 3.5%. Notes on this clone: Antigen specificity is unknown.

The CDR3 is 14 amino acids. Looked up from germline, CDR1 is ENHRY and CDR2 is SYGVKD. V trimming: 4 bases; J trimming: 3 bases; junction bases outside the gene matches: 3. This clonotype was sampled from a man aged 25-45 years in good health and CMV-seropositive. The chain has TRBV10-3 and TRBJ1-1, with 9 bases identical to TRBD1. The sequenced material came from PBMCs. The CDR3 DNA reads TGTGCCATCAGTGGGGGACAGGGTCACACTGAAGCTTTCTTT. Residues: CAISGGQGHTEAFF.